The 31 T cell receptor beta chains below all came from one sample that was sequenced in a study of T cells in localized non-small cell lung cancer (TCRdb year 2020). The library was prepared using the immunoSEQ multiplex PCR assay. The table was pulled from immuneACCESS by TCRdb, which kept in-frame rearrangements only. Such tables lose some clones; where checked, under half of the loss comes from unresolved V genes, and the rest has no known cause. Here the sample has some 25,000 clones; 80% to 95% occur a single time. The ten largest clonotypes hold about 15% of the sample. The sample consisted of peripheral blood, taken before any cancer treatment. The receptor set was obtained from a man between 40 and 75 years old with stage III squamous cell lung carcinoma.

V gene TRBV9 combines with J gene TRBJ2-5, with 7 positions matching TRBD2. The CDR3 runs 15 residues. The V segment lost 0 bases and the J segment 5 bases; nucleotides outside the gene matches: 7. From germline, CDR1 is SGDLS and CDR2 YYNGEE. CDR3 coding DNA: TGTGCCAGCAGCGTAGCATCGGGGGGAAGGGAGACCCAGTACTTC. Amino acids: CASSVASGGRETQYF.

The rearrangement joins TRBV5-1 to TRBJ1-1, with D maybe TRBD1 (5 bases). V lost 4 bases, J lost 5 bases, and 21 bases lay in between. Germline V gene lookup returns CDR1 SGHRS and CDR2 YFSETQ. This CDR3 has 16 residues. In DNA, the CDR3 is TGCGCCAGCAGCATACGGGGGGTCCCCGTCGAAACTGAAGCTTTCTTT. It codes for CASSIRGVPVETEAFF. Variable domain in full (rest from reference TRBV5-1 and TRBJ1-1): KAGVTQTPRYLIKTRGQQVTLSCSPISGHRSVSWYQQTPGQGLQFLFEYFSETQRNKGNFPGRFSGRQFSNSRSEMNVSTLELGDSALYLCASSIRGVPVETEAFFGQGTRLTVV.

The rearrangement joins TRBV13 to TRBJ1-1, with a weak D call TRBD1 (6 bases). The V end was cut by 6 bases, the J end by 4 bases, with 24 bases between. Per germline, CDR1 PRHDT and CDR2 FYEKMQ (reference sequence). The CDR3 consists of 17 residues. The CDR3 here is CASRELTRDIVSTEAFF. For the CDR3, the DNA is TGTGCCAGCAGAGAACTTACCCGGGACATTGTAAGCACTGAAGCTTTCTTT.

The V and J genes are TRBV4-2 and TRBJ1-4; 8 positions agree with TRBD1. Germline-derived CDR1 and CDR2 are LGHNA and YNFKEQ. V lost 4 bases and J lost 1; bases outside the gene matches: 11. This CDR3 is built from 18 residues. The DNA for the CDR3 is TGTGCCAGCAGCCCCCAGGGAGGACAGGGAGTAACTAATGAAAAACTGTTTTTT. Protein product: CASSPQGGQGVTNEKLFF.

V and J are TRBV4-3 and TRBJ2-1; 8 bases fit TRBD2. This CDR3 contains 13 residues. Trimming removed 4 bases from V and 7 bases from J; junction bases left unmatched: 3. Germline loops: CDR1 LGHNA, CDR2 YSLEER. The CDR3 reads CASSLLAGNEQFF. CDR3 in DNA: TGCGCCAGCAGCCTCTTAGCGGGGAATGAGCAGTTCTTC.

This clone occurred once. The chain is built from TRBV6-6 and TRBJ2-1; 11 nucleotides match TRBD2. Germline V gives CDR1 MNHNY, CDR2 SVGAGI (reference sequence). J was trimmed by 4 bases and V by 5 bases; bases with no gene match: 4. This CDR3 has 15 residues. The CDR3 nucleotides read TGTGCCAGCAGTCTGACTAGCGGGGCTTACAATGAGCAGTTCTTC. This codes for CASSLTSGAYNEQFF.

The chain recombines TRBV19 with TRBJ2-3; 9 nucleotides match TRBD2. This CDR3 has 16 amino acids. The germline gives CDR1 LNHDA, CDR2 SQIVND (reference sequence). V lost 5 bases, J lost 4 bases, and 10 bases stayed unmatched. CDR3 sequence: CASSLAGALDADTQYF. CDR3 nucleotides: TGTGCCAGTAGTTTAGCGGGAGCCCTAGATGCAGATACGCAGTATTTT.

The chain uses TRBV19 and TRBJ2-1; D remains ambiguous. V lost 5 bases and J lost 0, with 8 bases in between. Germline lookup yields CDR1 LNHDA and CDR2 SQIVND (reference sequence). The CDR3 is 14 residues long. CDR3 sequence: CASSQQDSYNEQFF. The DNA for the CDR3 is TGTGCCAGTAGTCAGCAGGACTCCTACAATGAGCAGTTCTTC.

The chain has TRBV6-1 and TRBJ1-4, with a possible D match to TRBD1 (5 bases). The germline CDR1 and CDR2 sequences are MNHNS and SASEGT. Trimming removed 8 bases from V and 6 bases from J, with 16 bases in between. The CDR3 extends over 14 amino acids. DNA of the CDR3: TGTGCCAGCTCCCTCGGGGGAGTTGATGAAAAACTGTTTTTT. Protein product: CASSLGGVDEKLFF.

The chain combines TRBV19 with TRBJ1-6, with D maybe TRBD1 (6 bases). The CDR3 runs 18 residues. Germline values: CDR1 LNHDA, CDR2 SQIVND (reference sequence). The V end was cut by 2 bases, the J end by 7 bases, with 21 bases between. The CDR3 loop reads CASSIRGTPGQRNSPLHF. CDR3 coding DNA: TGTGCCAGTAGTATAAGGGGGACTCCGGGCCAAAGAAATTCACCCCTCCACTTT.

The chain links TRBV27 to TRBJ1-4; D is unresolved. Germline V gene data show CDR1 as MNHEY and CDR2 as SMNVEV (reference sequence). This CDR3 contains 15 residues. V lost 6 bases and J 8 bases, leaving 19 bases between the germline ends. The DNA of the CDR3 is TGTGCCAGCAGGGGAGGGTGGCCGATCCCCGAAAAACTGTTTTTT. Translating gives CASRGGWPIPEKLFF.

This chain links TRBV5-4 with TRBJ2-1; possibly TRBD1 or TRBD2 for D (5 bases each). Trimming shortened V by 4 bases and J by 6 bases, and 11 bases separated the two germline ends. CDR3 length equals 13 residues. From germline, CDR1 is SGHNT and CDR2 YYREEE (reference sequence). CDR3 nucleotides: TGTGCCAGCAGCCCCGCGAGGGGCAATGAGCAGTTCTTC. Protein sequence: CASSPARGNEQFF.

CDR3 nucleotides: TGTGCCAGCAGCGTCGCAGACAGGGGAGATTCACCCCTCCACTTT. Protein product: CASSVADRGDSPLHF. The rearrangement uses TRBV4-2 and TRBJ1-6, with TRBD1 identical over 8 bases. Losses at the gene ends were 5 bases for V and 8 bases for J; bases not matched to a gene: 8. The CDR3 consists of 15 residues. Germline V lookup: CDR1 LGHNA, CDR2 YNFKEQ.

The gene calls are TRBV5-1 and TRBJ2-2; 8 nucleotides agree with TRBD1. CDR1 and CDR2 from the germline V gene are SGHRS and YFSETQ. This CDR3 region has 15 residues. The V and J ends lost 3 bases and 4 bases, in that order; junction bases with no gene match: 5. CDR3 DNA sequence: TGCGCCAGCAGCTACGCCAGGGGGCCCACCGGGGAGCTGTTTTTT. Translated: CASSYARGPTGELFF.

CDR3 protein: CASSLGSPGNYGYTF. The CDR3 DNA is TGTGCCAGCAGCTTGGGCAGCCCGGGCAACTATGGCTACACCTTC. The rearrangement links TRBV5-4 to TRBJ1-2; no clear D gene. Trimming removed 0 bases at V and 2 bases at J, with 11 bases between. Germline CDR1 is SGHNT and CDR2 is YYREEE (reference sequence). This CDR3 has 15 residues. Full variable domain (remainder filled in from reference TRBV5-4 and TRBJ1-2): ETGVTQSPTHLIKTRGQQVTLRCSSQSGHNTVSWYQQALGQGPQFIFQYYREEENGRGNFPPRFSGLQFPNYSSELNVNALELDDSALYLCASSLGSPGNYGYTFGSGTRLTVV.

The V gene is TRBV27, the J gene TRBJ2-7, with 12 bases aligning to TRBD2. The trim removed 5 bases at V and 1 base at J, leaving 6 bases unmatched. Per the germline V gene, CDR1 is MNHEY and CDR2 is SMNVEV (reference sequence). The CDR3 runs to 16 residues. The chain's CDR3 is CASSPRLAGVSYEQYF. The CDR3 coding sequence is TGTGCCAGCAGTCCCCGACTAGCGGGGGTATCCTACGAGCAGTACTTC.

This chain joins TRBV7-2 and TRBJ2-5, with D unclear. The CDR3 length is 14 residues. From germline, CDR1 is SGHTA and CDR2 FQGNSA. The V and J ends lost 1 base and 3 bases respectively, with 9 bases between them. DNA for the CDR3: TGTGCCAGCAGCTTAGGAGGTTCCAAAGAGACCCAGTACTTC. Protein product: CASSLGGSKETQYF.

The chain combines TRBV6-1 with TRBJ1-2, with TRBD1 matching over 10 bases. After removal of 7 bases from V and 4 bases from J, the junction contained 3 bases not matched to a gene. Germline V gives CDR1 MNHNS, CDR2 SASEGT. The CDR3 has 13 amino acids. The CDR3 sequence is CASTGQGVYGYTF. Written as DNA, the CDR3 is TGTGCCAGCACCGGACAGGGGGTCTATGGCTACACCTTC.

This chain joins TRBV5-1 and TRBJ1-6, with TRBD1 matching 11 bases. The germline CDR1 and CDR2 sequences are SGHRS and YFSETQ. The CDR3 covers 14 residues. V shed 4 bases, J shed 8 bases, and the junction held 2 bases outside the gene matches. The DNA of the CDR3 is TGCGCCAGCAGCCCGGGACAGGGGGATTCACCCCTCCACTTT. Translating it yields CASSPGQGDSPLHF. The variable domain in full, with the rest retrieved from reference TRBV5-1 and TRBJ1-6, is KAGVTQTPRYLIKTRGQQVTLSCSPISGHRSVSWYQQTPGQGLQFLFEYFSETQRNKGNFPGRFSGRQFSNSRSEMNVSTLELGDSALYLCASSPGQGDSPLHFGNGTRLTVT.

The chain is built from TRBV7-2 and TRBJ2-1; 8 bases map to TRBD2. There are 15 residues in the CDR3. The V and J ends lost 0 bases and 7 bases, in that order; junction bases with no gene match: 5. Germline V gives CDR1 SGHTA, CDR2 FQGNSA. The CDR3 reads CASSLALAGMNEQFF. The CDR3 DNA reads TGTGCCAGCAGCTTAGCATTAGCGGGAATGAATGAGCAGTTCTTC. The complete variable domain, with remaining parts taken from reference TRBV7-2 and TRBJ2-1, reads GAGVSQSPSNKVTEKGKDVELRCDPISGHTALYWYRQSLGQGLEFLIYFQGNSAPDKSGLPSDRFSAERTGGSVSTLTIQRTQQEDSAVYLCASSLALAGMNEQFFGPGTRLTVL.

In its sample, this clone was seen once. Compared with germline, one end of the junction differs, possibly owing to a read error. V gene TRBV6-5 combines with J gene TRBJ2-7, with D tentatively TRBD1 or TRBD2 (5 bases each). The CDR3 is 14 amino acids. Per germline, CDR1 MNHEY and CDR2 SVGAGI. CDR3 DNA sequence: TGTGCCAGCAGTTACGGGGGAACCTCCGACGAGCAGTACTTC. Translated, it gives CASSYGGTSDEQYF.

The J gene is TRBJ2-1, the V gene TRBV14, with 8 bases that match TRBD1. The CDR3 contains 18 residues. Per germline, CDR1 SGHDN and CDR2 FVKESK. V shed 0 bases, J shed 3 bases, and the junction held 10 bases outside the gene matches. The CDR3 spells CASSQDLAGQGFYNEQFF. The CDR3, as DNA: TGTGCCAGCAGCCAAGATCTGGCAGGACAGGGATTCTACAATGAGCAGTTCTTC. Variable domain in full (rest from reference TRBV14 and TRBJ2-1): EAGVTQFPSHSVIEKGQTVTLRCDPISGHDNLYWYRRVMGKEIKFLLHFVKESKQDESGMPNNRFLAERTGGTYSTLKVQPAELEDSGVYFCASSQDLAGQGFYNEQFFGPGTRLTVL.

The chain is built from TRBV27 and TRBJ1-4; TRBD1 aligns across 7 bases. Germline lookup yields CDR1 MNHEY and CDR2 SMNVEV (reference sequence). The ends lost 5 bases at V and 5 bases at J; junction bases unmatched: 8. The length of the CDR3 is 15 residues. The chain's CDR3 is CASSPGTAGNEKLFF. The DNA of the CDR3 is TGTGCCAGCAGTCCGGGGACAGCCGGGAATGAAAAACTGTTTTTT. The entire variable domain, with the rest obtained from reference TRBV27 and TRBJ1-4, is as follows: EAQVTQNPRYLITVTGKKLTVTCSQNMNHEYMSWYRQDPGLGLRQIYYSMNVEVTDKGDVPEGYKVSRKEKRNFPLILESPSPNQTSLYFCASSPGTAGNEKLFFGSGTQLSVL.

The chain carries TRBV4-2 and TRBJ2-7; the match to TRBD2 covers 9 bases. This CDR3 is built from 15 residues. Germline CDR1 and CDR2: LGHNA and YNFKEQ. V lost 1 base, J lost 6 bases, and 7 bases stayed unmatched. CDR3 amino acids: CASSQAGTSLLEQYF. CDR3 DNA: TGTGCCAGCAGCCAAGCCGGGACTAGCCTTCTCGAGCAGTACTTC.

The rearrangement joins TRBV4-2 to TRBJ1-3; 8 nucleotides align to TRBD1. This CDR3 is built from 17 residues. Per the germline V gene, CDR1 is LGHNA and CDR2 is YNFKEQ. The trim removed 0 bases at V and 0 bases at J, leaving 4 bases unmatched. The CDR3 sequence: CASSQDRTGLSGNTIYF. The DNA of the CDR3 is TGTGCCAGCAGCCAAGATCGGACAGGGCTCTCTGGAAACACCATATATTTT.

The V and J genes are TRBV30 and TRBJ1-3; no firm D call. Germline V lookup: CDR1 GTSNPN, CDR2 SVGIG (reference sequence). CDR3 length: 18 residues. The V gene lost 5 bases and the J gene lost 4 bases, with 27 bases spanning the gap. The CDR3 DNA sequence: TGTGCCTGGTCGGACCGCTACCCGTCTCTTTTCTCAGGAAACACCATATATTTT. Protein sequence: CAWSDRYPSLFSGNTIYF.

The CDR3 DNA sequence: TGTGCCAGCAGTTGGGGACAGACGAACACTGAAGCTTTCTTT. This translates into CASSWGQTNTEAFF. The J gene is TRBJ1-1, the V gene TRBV27, with 7 bases aligning to TRBD1. The CDR3 covers 14 residues. CDR1 MNHEY and CDR2 SMNVEV come from the germline V gene (reference sequence). After removal of 4 bases from V and 1 base from J, the junction contained 3 bases not matched to a gene.

The rearrangement uses TRBV9 and TRBJ1-3; no clear D gene. Between the trimmed V and J ends, which lost 5 bases and 2 bases, there was a span of 5 bases. There are 12 residues in the CDR3. The germline CDR1 and CDR2 sequences are SGDLS and YYNGEE. In DNA form, the CDR3 reads TGTGCCAGCAGGTCTGCTGGAAACACCATATATTTT. Amino acids: CASRSAGNTIYF.

The gene calls are TRBV4-2 and TRBJ2-7, with D perhaps TRBD1 (5 bases). Trimming pared 1 base from V and 7 bases from J, leaving 11 bases between. The CDR3 is made up of 13 amino acids. CDR1 is LGHNA and CDR2 is YNFKEQ in the germline V gene. The CDR3 loop is CASSQATGLEQYF. CDR3 DNA sequence: TGTGCCAGCAGCCAAGCCACAGGTCTGGAGCAGTACTTC.

CDR3 coding DNA: TGCGCCAGCAGCGACCTAGCGGGAGCGGCGAATGAGCAGTTCTTC. Encoded protein: CASSDLAGAANEQFF. The chain is built from TRBV10-2 and TRBJ2-1, with 10 nucleotides matching TRBD2. The J segment lost 7 bases and the V segment lost 6 bases, leaving 9 bases of the junction unmatched. From germline, CDR1 is WSHSY and CDR2 SAAADI. CDR3 length: 15 amino acids.

This chain links TRBV9 with TRBJ2-1; D gene uncertain. The CDR3 is made up of 16 amino acids. Germline V gene sequence: CDR1 SGDLS, CDR2 YYNGEE. The ends were cut back, 1 base at V and 0 bases at J, with 11 bases in the middle. CDR3 nucleotides: TGTGCCAGCAGCGTACCGACGGCGAGCTCCTACAATGAGCAGTTCTTC. It is translated as CASSVPTASSYNEQFF.